Below, 21 T cell receptor beta chains from the same sample are listed, as sequenced in a study of identical twins (dated by TCRdb to about 2016). The library was generated by 5' RACE. Sequencing took place on an Illumina HiSeq 2000. TCRdb cleaned the public reads at Q25 with fastp, built clones with MiXCR and kept in-frame beta chains. Rows with one shared CDR3 protein collapse into an entry with the most common genes and DNA. The sample table contains about 810,000 distinct CDR3 sequences; only one count was recorded for roughly an eighth of them. The top ten constitute roughly 1.6% of the sample. The same sample was also studied in work on yellow fever vaccine responses in identical twins.

The sample consisted of PBMCs. Receptor source: a young woman in good health.

This clonotype showed up many times. The gene calls are TRBV12-3 or TRBV12-4 and TRBJ2-7; 10 bases line up with TRBD1. The ends lost 6 bases at V and 2 bases at J; junction bases unmatched: 4. The CDR3 contains 14 residues. The CDR3 here is CASRRDRGPYEQYF. In DNA, the CDR3 is TGTGCCAGCAGACGGGACAGGGGTCCCTACGAGCAGTACTTC.

This chain connects TRBV15 to TRBJ2-5, with D possibly TRBD1 on 5 matching bases. Germline V gives CDR1 LNHNV, CDR2 YYDKDF (reference sequence). V was trimmed by 0 bases and J by 5 bases, leaving 16 bases between them. The CDR3 is 16 residues long. For the CDR3, the DNA is TGTGCCACCAGCAGAGATCGTAATTGGGGCCTGGAGACCCAGTACTTC. Encoded protein: CATSRDRNWGLETQYF.

This chain joins TRBV20-1 and TRBJ2-1, with 12 positions matching TRBD2. This CDR3 is 14 amino acids long. Trimming took 5 bases from V and 5 from J; bases not matched to a gene: 4. Germline loops: CDR1 DFQATT, CDR2 SNEGSKA (reference sequence). The CDR3 here is CSAGRTSGNNEQFF. The CDR3 DNA follows: TGCAGTGCTGGACGGACTAGCGGGAACAATGAGCAGTTCTTC.

The chain carries TRBV12-3 or TRBV12-4 and TRBJ2-7, with D possibly matching TRBD2 (6 bases). The CDR3 is made up of 16 amino acids. V was trimmed by 4 bases and J by 7 bases, leaving 23 bases between them. DNA for the CDR3: TGTGCCAGCAGTTATAATATCCGACTAGGGGTTTGGGAGCAGTACTTC. Amino acids: CASSYNIRLGVWEQYF.

This clonotype was observed a handful of times. CDR3 DNA sequence: TGCGCCAGCAGCTTGGAATCCCTCAATGAGCAGTTCTTC. It translates to CASSLESLNEQFF. V and J are TRBV5-1 and TRBJ2-1; D is uncertain. Trimming cost V 0 bases and J 6 bases, with 7 bases left between them. The CDR3 runs 13 residues. Germline CDR1 is SGHRS and CDR2 is YFSETQ.

This clonotype was observed a handful of times. The chain links TRBV6-1 to TRBJ2-7; no firm D call. This CDR3 contains 15 residues. V was shortened by 6 bases and J by 1 base, with 16 bases between the two germline ends. Germline CDR1 is MNHNS and CDR2 is SASEGT. In nucleotides, the CDR3 is TGTGCCAGCAGGACGACTCCAATGGTGTCCTACGAGCAGTACGTC. Protein sequence: CASRTTPMVSYEQYV.

This clonotype was counted a few times. The chain is built from TRBV20-1 and TRBJ1-1; 11 bases map to TRBD1. There are 16 residues in the CDR3. CDR1 and CDR2 (germline): DFQATT, SNEGSKA (reference sequence). The J segment lost 1 base and the V segment lost 0 bases, leaving 4 bases of the junction unmatched. DNA of the CDR3: TGCAGTGCTAGAGATTGGGACAGGGGGACGAACACTGAAGCTTTCTTT. Encoded protein: CSARDWDRGTNTEAFF.

This rearrangement joins TRBV11-2 to TRBJ2-4; 8 bases are shared with TRBD1. This CDR3 comprises 19 residues. The ends lost 5 bases at V and 6 bases at J; junction bases unmatched: 21. The germline gives CDR1 SGHAT, CDR2 FQNNGV. The CDR3 DNA reads TGTGCCAGCAGCGTAGTCCCTACCCGGGACAGGAGAGGAAGAAACATTCAGTACTTC. Its translation: CASSVVPTRDRRGRNIQYF.

This clonotype was detected a few times. The rearrangement links TRBV20-1 to TRBJ2-1; 8 bases are shared with TRBD2. The CDR3 consists of 15 residues. V shed 0 bases, J shed 9 bases, and the junction held 10 bases outside the gene matches. Per the germline V gene, CDR1 is DFQATT and CDR2 is SNEGSKA (reference sequence). The CDR3 region is CSARDLSGSFLEQFF. CDR3 nucleotide sequence: TGCAGTGCTAGAGATTTGAGCGGGAGCTTTCTTGAGCAGTTCTTC.

The CDR3, as DNA: TGTGCCAGCAGCGAACTAGGGACGGATTTCTACGAGCAGTACTTC. This translates into CASSELGTDFYEQYF. The chain employs TRBV9 and TRBJ2-7; TRBD1 or TRBD2 may be the D gene (5 bases each). The length of the CDR3 is 15 residues. The V gene's germline CDR1 is SGDLS and CDR2 YYNGEE. The V end lost 3 bases, the J end lost 3 bases, and 16 bases lay between the germline ends.

This clonotype was picked up many times. This chain joins TRBV20-1 and TRBJ2-1, with 14 bases that match TRBD2. Trimming at V came to 2 bases and at J to 9 bases, leaving 6 bases not matched to a gene. Germline CDR1 DFQATT, CDR2 SNEGSKA (reference sequence). CDR3 length: 15 amino acids. The CDR3 DNA reads TGCAGTGCTAGATCCGGGACTAGCGGGAGTCCTGAGCAGTTCTTC. Translation: CSARSGTSGSPEQFF.

This clonotype has more than one count but fewer than ten. V is TRBV11-2 and J is TRBJ2-1, with D unresolved. V gave up 5 bases and J gave up 10 bases, with 12 bases separating them. Germline loops: CDR1 SGHAT, CDR2 FQNNGV. The CDR3 runs 12 residues. Here the CDR3 DNA reads TGTGCCAGCAGCAATACGGGCGGAGAGCAGTTCTTC. Encoded protein: CASSNTGGEQFF.

This clonotype was recorded at least ten times. The rearrangement uses TRBV12-3 or TRBV12-4 and TRBJ1-1, with D unresolved. V gave up 2 bases and J gave up 0 bases, with 7 bases separating them. The CDR3 covers 14 residues. This CDR3 is CASSLREMNTEAFF. The CDR3 DNA reads as TGTGCCAGCAGTTTAAGGGAAATGAACACTGAAGCTTTCTTT.

This clonotype was counted ten times or more. The chain recombines TRBV12-3 or TRBV12-4 with TRBJ2-1, with TRBD1 matching 9 bases. The trim removed 4 bases at V and 8 bases at J, leaving 3 bases unmatched. This CDR3 is 13 amino acids long. DNA of the CDR3: TGTGCCAGCAGTTCCACAGGGGGCGATGAGCAGTTCTTC. Protein product: CASSSTGGDEQFF.

This clonotype appeared many times. The chain has TRBV6-5 and TRBJ2-2; 7 bases match TRBD1. The germline V gene has CDR1 MNHEY and CDR2 SVGAGI. J lost 1 base, V lost 4 bases, and 3 bases had no gene match. CDR3 length equals 15 residues. The CDR3 region has the DNA TGTGCCAGCAGTTCAAACAGGGGGAACACCGGGGAGCTGTTTTTT. Translating it yields CASSSNRGNTGELFF.

This clonotype was seen more than once but under ten times. The CDR3 here is CASRPRSGELFF. CDR3 nucleotides: TGTGCCAGTCGGCCTCGGAGCGGGGAGCTGTTTTTT. This chain uses TRBV6-5 with TRBJ2-2; D remains ambiguous. Germline values: CDR1 MNHEY, CDR2 SVGAGI. V shed 9 bases and J shed 7 bases, with 12 bases lying between them. This CDR3 spans 12 amino acids.

This clonotype was seen only a few times. The chain employs TRBV24-1 and TRBJ2-7; D unresolved. Trimming took off 4 bases at V and 2 bases at J, with 17 bases between the two ends. Per the germline V gene, CDR1 is KGHDR and CDR2 is SFDVKD. The CDR3 runs 16 residues. The CDR3 protein is CATSDPEAIHPYEQYF. CDR3 DNA: TGTGCCACCAGTGACCCCGAGGCCATCCACCCCTACGAGCAGTACTTC.

This clonotype has a handful of counts. The chain combines TRBV10-3 with TRBJ1-1; D is undetermined. Between the trimmed V and J ends, which lost 6 bases and 5 bases, there was a span of 13 bases. The germline V gene has CDR1 ENHRY and CDR2 SYGVKD. This CDR3 has 13 amino acids. CDR3 in DNA: TGTGCCATCAGCTGGCGGGTGGGGACTGAAGCTTTCTTT. Its translation: CAISWRVGTEAFF.

This clonotype was seen more than once but under ten times. The genes are TRBV6-5 and TRBJ1-4, with D hard to call. The CDR3 has 15 residues. Germline CDR1 reads MNHEY; CDR2 reads SVGAGI. V gave up 0 bases and J gave up 8 bases, with 13 bases separating them. DNA for the CDR3: TGTGCCAGCAGTTACTCAGGGTTAGAAATAGAAAAACTGTTTTTT. This translates into CASSYSGLEIEKLFF.

The sample holds a few counts of this clonotype. The gene calls are TRBV3-1 and TRBJ1-1; TRBD1 matches at 7 bases. Unmatched junction bases numbered 9, after V lost 4 bases and J lost 4 bases. The CDR3 runs 15 residues. From germline, CDR1 is LGHDT and CDR2 YNNKEL (reference sequence). CDR3: CASSPYQGGGTEAFF. The CDR3, as DNA: TGTGCCAGCAGCCCGTATCAGGGGGGGGGCACTGAAGCTTTCTTT.

This clonotype was seen a handful of times. This chain uses TRBV7-9 with TRBJ1-2; the match to TRBD1 covers 8 bases. The CDR3 has 15 residues. The junction had 8 bases not matched to a gene; V was cut back by 5 bases and J by 3 bases. CDR1 and CDR2 from the germline V gene are SEHNR and FQNEAQ (reference sequence). CDR3 amino acids: CASSTGQGGDYGYTF. The CDR3 coding sequence is TGTGCCAGCAGCACCGGACAGGGTGGTGACTATGGCTACACCTTC.